The clone carrying this T cell receptor beta chain was detected ten times or more. Its target is not known. The ends lost 8 bases at V and 4 bases at J; junction bases unmatched: 8. There are 15 residues in the CDR3. This sample is drawn from a study of T cell repertoires in cytomegalovirus infection. Study-level background: Public TCR beta signatures provided an indication of both CMV infection and a matching HLA type.

TCRdb fed the reads into MiXCR, producing one record per CDR3 protein. The table records 750,000 to 900,000 distinct CDR3 sequences, about 27% of them present only once. Study results and caveats: Summed frequency of shared TCR beta families picked out CMV carriers who also had the relevant HLA. HLA-C-restricted CMV clonotypes gave the most frequent clonotype in two of eight donors.

The J gene is TRBJ1-1, the V gene TRBV12-3 or TRBV12-4; 12 bases align to TRBD1. The sequence was obtained from a human donor in good health (CMV status not recorded). Some clones in this sample may be carry-over from other donors' samples. The source was cultured CD8+ T cells from PBMCs, collected from culture after CMV antigen stimulation. The CDR3 coding sequence is TGTGCCAGCCGCCGGGACAGGGGGCAAGTCACTGAAGCTTTCTTT. As protein: CASRRDRGQVTEAFF.